This T cell receptor beta chain was identified in a study of early T cells in non-severe SARS-CoV-2 infection. In the study overall: Chains were not paired, and sequencing was done on bulk RNA from unsorted whole blood.

Study findings and constraints: VDJdb matching skewed toward anti-spike CD8 responses, missing private and CD4 specificities.

Germline V gene data show CDR1 as MDHEN and CDR2 as SYDVKM. This CDR3 region has 11 residues. The V gene lost 5 bases and the J gene lost 4 bases, with 6 bases spanning the gap. cDNA molecules, individually, were tagged with unique molecular identifiers. TCRdb ran MiXCR on the 5' RACE reads and lists one entry per CDR3 protein. Counted here are 85,000 to 90,000 distinct CDR3 sequences, 13% to 15% occurring once; the ten biggest clones make up about 6%. This clonotype was counted at least ten times. What it binds is unknown. J is TRBJ2-7 and V is TRBV28; no reliable D call. Sequencing was performed on whole blood. This sequence was found in an adult who was a healthcare worker with PCR-confirmed SARS-CoV-2 infection or an uninfected control (not recorded which). The CDR3, as DNA: TGTGCCAGCAGTATCAAGTACGAGCAGTACTTC. This translates into CASSIKYEQYF. The full variable domain, its missing parts supplied by reference TRBV28 and TRBJ2-7, is DVKVTQSSRYLVKRTGEKVFLECVQDMDHENMFWYRQDPGLGLRLIYFSYDVKMKEKGDIPEGYSVSREKKERFSLILESASTNQTSMYLCASSIKYEQYFGPGTRLTVT.